Shown below are 21 T cell receptor beta chains from a single sample sequenced in a study of blood T cell repertoires in COVID-19. Sequencing used immunoSEQ multiplex PCR; TCRdb keeps in-frame clones, though not all of them. This sample has 35,000 to 55,000 clones, with roughly 85% found just once. The sample taken for sequencing was peripheral blood. All receptors come from a woman aged 70-85 years in a cohort sampled during active COVID-19.

The genes are TRBV30 and TRBJ1-1, with a possible D match to TRBD1 (6 bases). Trimming cost V 0 bases and J 0 bases, with 11 bases left between them. The CDR3 sequence is 15 residues long. Germline V gene data show CDR1 as GTSNPN and CDR2 as SVGIG (reference sequence). CDR3 DNA sequence: TGTGCCTGGAGTGTGGGGGCGTCCATGAACACTGAAGCTTTCTTT. Protein sequence: CAWSVGASMNTEAFF.

V and J are TRBV28 and TRBJ2-7; TRBD2 is a possible D gene (5 bases). CDR1 and CDR2 (germline): MDHEN, SYDVKM. Trimming cost V 5 bases and J 7 bases, with 9 bases left between them. CDR3 length equals 11 residues. The DNA for the CDR3 is TGTGCCAGCAGTCTCCGGAGGGAGCAGTACTTC. This translates into CASSLRREQYF. Based on the CDR3 plus reference TRBV28 and TRBJ2-7, the full variable domain is DVKVTQSSRYLVKRTGEKVFLECVQDMDHENMFWYRQDPGLGLRLIYFSYDVKMKEKGDIPEGYSVSREKKERFSLILESASTNQTSMYLCASSLRREQYFGPGTRLTVT.

The CDR3 region is CASSATTRSYEQYF. The CDR3 nucleotides are TGTGCCAGCAGCGCTACGACTAGAAGCTACGAGCAGTACTTC. The chain carries TRBV7-8 and TRBJ2-7; tentative D call: TRBD2 (6 bases). The CDR3 covers 14 residues. Germline CDR1 and CDR2: SGHVS and FQNEAQ. V lost 5 bases and J 3 bases, leaving 14 bases between the germline ends.

The J gene is TRBJ2-7, the V gene TRBV10-2; 7 bases match TRBD2. Trimming cost V 9 bases and J 4 bases; bases outside gene matches: 12. The length of the CDR3 is 14 residues. Looked up from germline, CDR1 is WSHSY and CDR2 is SAAADI. CDR3 coding DNA: TGCGCCAGTATCCCGGCCGGGGGGAAGTACGAGCAGTACTTC. Translating gives CASIPAGGKYEQYF.

The chain links TRBV2 to TRBJ1-1, with D unclear. V lost 5 bases and J lost 6, with 13 bases in between. CDR1 and CDR2 (germline): SNHLY, FYNNEI. The CDR3 has 13 amino acids. The CDR3 nucleotides are TGTGCCAGCAGTCGAGACATTTTATCTGAAGCTTTCTTT. Protein sequence: CASSRDILSEAFF.

The V call is TRBV18, the J call TRBJ1-1; a weak D match, TRBD1 (6 bases). V lost 3 bases and J 3 bases, leaving 8 bases between the germline ends. Germline-derived CDR1 and CDR2 are KGHSH and LQKENI. The CDR3 runs 13 residues. CDR3: CASSPHRDTEAFF. The CDR3 region has the DNA TGTGCCAGCTCACCGCACAGGGACACTGAAGCTTTCTTT.

J is TRBJ2-7 and V is TRBV9; 8 bases map to TRBD1. The germline V gene encodes CDR1 SGDLS and CDR2 YYNGEE. The J segment lost 4 bases and the V segment lost 0 bases, leaving 3 bases of the junction unmatched. The CDR3 length is 14 residues. The CDR3 loop reads CASSVGQGAYEQYF. The CDR3, as DNA: TGTGCCAGCAGCGTAGGGCAGGGGGCATACGAGCAGTACTTC.

Comment on this clone: Its ends do not fully match the called genes, so a read error is possible. The gene calls are TRBV3-1 (or the pseudogene TRBV3-2) and TRBJ2-2; unclear D gene. The CDR3 length is 14 residues. Germline CDR1 reads LGHDT; CDR2 reads YNNKEL (reference sequence). The CDR3 here is CASRQAGGTGELFF. As DNA, the CDR3 is TGTGCCAGCAGACAAGCCGGCGGCACCGGGGAGCTGTTTTTT.

The chain uses TRBV5-4 and TRBJ2-3; 8 positions agree with TRBD2. The CDR3 is made up of 16 amino acids. V gave up 3 bases and J gave up 0 bases; unmatched junction bases: 6. In germline, CDR1 is SGHNT, CDR2 YYREEE (reference sequence). CDR3 sequence (DNA): TGTGCCAGCAGCTCACGACTAGCGACTAGCACAGATACGCAGTATTTT. Its translation is CASSSRLATSTDTQYF.

The genes are TRBV7-6 and TRBJ2-7, with TRBD1 matching over 8 bases. The CDR3 contains 16 residues. Germline-derived CDR1 and CDR2 are SGHVS and FNYEAQ. Germline trimming cut 3 bases from V and 3 bases from J; bases unmatched to any gene: 10. In DNA form, the CDR3 reads TGTGCCAGCAGCTTGGAAGCCGGGACAGGACTCTACGAGCAGTACTTC. Amino acid sequence: CASSLEAGTGLYEQYF.

This chain uses TRBV4-2 with TRBJ1-1; D is uncertain. The ends were cut back, 0 bases at V and 1 base at J, with 6 bases in the middle. The CDR3 loop spans 14 amino acids. Germline V lookup: CDR1 LGHNA, CDR2 YNFKEQ. The CDR3 nucleotides read TGTGCCAGCAGCCAAGATCGACAGAACACTGAAGCTTTCTTT. Translating gives CASSQDRQNTEAFF.

This chain joins TRBV28 and TRBJ2-3; TRBD2 matches 8 bases. V shed 6 bases and J 6 bases; nucleotides not matched to a gene: 14. This CDR3 is 16 amino acids long. Germline CDR1 MDHEN, CDR2 SYDVKM. CDR3 DNA: TGTGCCAGCAGCCACCGCGGGGGGAGGGCCGGGGATACGCAGTATTTT. Its translation is CASSHRGGRAGDTQYF.

The genes are TRBV6-5 and TRBJ1-2; possible D gene TRBD1, 6 bases. The CDR3 is 14 residues long. Trimming stripped 5 bases from V and 4 bases from J, with 14 bases between. The V gene's germline CDR1 is MNHEY and CDR2 SVGAGI. The CDR3 DNA reads as TGTGCCAGCAGTCTGGATACAGGGTCCTATGGCTACACCTTC. Its protein is CASSLDTGSYGYTF.

The V gene is TRBV11-2, the J gene TRBJ2-7; D perhaps matches TRBD2 (6 bases). The germline V and J ends were trimmed by 1 base and 2 bases, with 12 bases remaining between them. The CDR3 consists of 15 residues. Germline CDR1 reads SGHAT; CDR2 reads FQNNGV. This CDR3 reads CASSLGIAAAYEQYF. The CDR3 region has the DNA TGTGCCAGCAGCTTAGGAATAGCGGCAGCCTACGAGCAGTACTTC.

The chain couples TRBV6-5 to TRBJ2-7; TRBD1 aligns across 8 bases. V trimming: 8 bases; J trimming: 4 bases; junction bases outside the gene matches: 1. The CDR3 covers 11 residues. Germline CDR1 and CDR2: MNHEY and SVGAGI. The CDR3 DNA reads as TGTGCCAGCGGACAGGGATACGAGCAGTACTTC. Translation: CASGQGYEQYF.

This clone was recorded a few times. The rearrangement links TRBV27 to TRBJ2-5, with TRBD2 matching over 9 bases. Germline values: CDR1 MNHEY, CDR2 SMNVEV (reference sequence). J gave up 5 bases and V 8 bases, and 6 bases lay outside the gene matches. The CDR3 consists of 13 residues. The CDR3 region has the DNA TGTGCCAGCGCGGGGGGGCGCCGGGAGACCCAGTACTTC. Its protein product is CASAGGRRETQYF.

This chain uses TRBV7-9 with TRBJ2-7; D is unclear. The CDR3 runs 13 residues. Between the trimmed V and J ends, which lost 2 bases and 1 base, there was a span of 6 bases. Germline CDR1 reads SEHNR; CDR2 reads FQNEAQ (reference sequence). Here the CDR3 reads CASSLTESYEQYF. The CDR3 DNA sequence: TGTGCCAGCAGCTTAACGGAGTCCTACGAGCAGTACTTC.

V usage is TRBV7-8 and J usage is TRBJ2-7; D may be TRBD2 (6 bases). The CDR3 sequence is 14 residues long. In germline, CDR1 is SGHVS, CDR2 FQNEAQ. The V and J ends lost 1 base and 2 bases respectively, with 9 bases between them. The CDR3 nucleotides are TGTGCCAGCAGCTTAGGAGGGACTCCCTACGAGCAGTACTTC. Translated, it gives CASSLGGTPYEQYF.

This chain joins TRBV10-3 and TRBJ2-2, with 8 bases identical to TRBD1. Germline V gives CDR1 ENHRY, CDR2 SYGVKD. V shed 4 bases, J shed 1 base, and the junction held 5 bases outside the gene matches. The CDR3 is 16 residues long. The CDR3 DNA reads TGTGCCATCAGTGCGTACAGGGGGGAGAACACCGGGGAGCTGTTTTTT. This encodes CAISAYRGENTGELFF.

The J gene is TRBJ2-7, the V gene TRBV28; 11 nucleotides agree with TRBD2. Germline V CDR1 and CDR2: MDHEN, SYDVKM. V was pared by 6 bases and J by 5 bases, with 6 bases of the junction left unmatched. The CDR3 has 14 amino acids. The CDR3 sequence is CASRTSGIIDEQYF. In DNA form, the CDR3 reads TGTGCCAGCAGGACTAGCGGGATAATCGACGAGCAGTACTTC. Full variable domain (outside the CDR3, taken from reference TRBV28 and TRBJ2-7): DVKVTQSSRYLVKRTGEKVFLECVQDMDHENMFWYRQDPGLGLRLIYFSYDVKMKEKGDIPEGYSVSREKKERFSLILESASTNQTSMYLCASRTSGIIDEQYFGPGTRLTVT.

V gene TRBV7-9 combines with J gene TRBJ1-1; a weak D match, TRBD1 (5 bases). V lost 5 bases, J lost 4 bases, and 14 bases lay in between. Germline values: CDR1 SEHNR, CDR2 FQNEAQ (reference sequence). The CDR3 has 14 residues. The DNA for the CDR3 is TGTGCCAGCAGCCCGAACCAGGGAAGCACTGAAGCTTTCTTT. Translation gives CASSPNQGSTEAFF.